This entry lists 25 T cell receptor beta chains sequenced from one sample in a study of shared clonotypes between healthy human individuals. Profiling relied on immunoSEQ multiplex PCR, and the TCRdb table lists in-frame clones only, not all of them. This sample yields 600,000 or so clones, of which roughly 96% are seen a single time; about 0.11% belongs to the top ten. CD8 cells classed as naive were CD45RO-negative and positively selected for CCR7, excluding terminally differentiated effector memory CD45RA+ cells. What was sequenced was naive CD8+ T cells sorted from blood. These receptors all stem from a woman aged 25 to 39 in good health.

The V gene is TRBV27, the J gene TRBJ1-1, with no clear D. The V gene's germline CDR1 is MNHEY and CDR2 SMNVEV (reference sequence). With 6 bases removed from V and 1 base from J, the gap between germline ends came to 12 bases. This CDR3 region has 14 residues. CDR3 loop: CASSHTRSNTEAFF. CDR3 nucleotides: TGTGCCAGCAGCCACACAAGGTCGAACACTGAAGCTTTCTTT.

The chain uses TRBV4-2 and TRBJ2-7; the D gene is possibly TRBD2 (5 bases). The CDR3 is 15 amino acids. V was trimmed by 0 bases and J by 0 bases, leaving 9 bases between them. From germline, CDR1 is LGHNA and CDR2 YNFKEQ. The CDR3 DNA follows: TGTGCCAGCAGCCAAGAAGCAAGCGGCTCCTACGAGCAGTACTTC. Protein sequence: CASSQEASGSYEQYF.

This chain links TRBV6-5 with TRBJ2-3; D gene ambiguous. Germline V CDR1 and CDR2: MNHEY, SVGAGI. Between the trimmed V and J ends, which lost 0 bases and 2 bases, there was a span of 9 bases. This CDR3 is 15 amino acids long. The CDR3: CASSYSSADTDTQYF. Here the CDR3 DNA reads TGTGCCAGCAGTTACTCGAGTGCAGACACAGATACGCAGTATTTT.

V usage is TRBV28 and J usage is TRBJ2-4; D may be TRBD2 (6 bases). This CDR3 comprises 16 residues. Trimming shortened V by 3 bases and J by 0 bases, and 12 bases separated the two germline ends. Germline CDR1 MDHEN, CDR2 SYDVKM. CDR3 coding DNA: TGTGCCAGCAGTTTTATCTGGGGACTAGCCAAAAACATTCAGTACTTC. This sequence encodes CASSFIWGLAKNIQYF.

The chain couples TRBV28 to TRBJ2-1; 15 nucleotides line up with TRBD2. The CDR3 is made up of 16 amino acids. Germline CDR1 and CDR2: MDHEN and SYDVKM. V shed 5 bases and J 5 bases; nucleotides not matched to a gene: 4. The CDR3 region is CASSAGLAGGNNEQFF. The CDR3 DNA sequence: TGTGCCAGCAGTGCGGGACTAGCGGGAGGTAACAATGAGCAGTTCTTC.

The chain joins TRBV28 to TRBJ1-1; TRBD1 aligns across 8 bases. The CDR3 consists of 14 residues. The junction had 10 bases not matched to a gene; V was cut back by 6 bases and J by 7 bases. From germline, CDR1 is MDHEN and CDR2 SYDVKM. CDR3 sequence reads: CASSHFDRGNEAFF. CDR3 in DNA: TGTGCCAGCAGCCACTTCGACAGGGGCAATGAAGCTTTCTTT.

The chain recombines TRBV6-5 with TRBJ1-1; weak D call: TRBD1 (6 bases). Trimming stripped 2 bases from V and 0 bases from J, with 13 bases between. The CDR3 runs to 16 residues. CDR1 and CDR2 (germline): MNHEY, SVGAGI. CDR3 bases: TGTGCCAGCAGTTACGGAATTGGACAGTTGAACACTGAAGCTTTCTTT. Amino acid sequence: CASSYGIGQLNTEAFF.

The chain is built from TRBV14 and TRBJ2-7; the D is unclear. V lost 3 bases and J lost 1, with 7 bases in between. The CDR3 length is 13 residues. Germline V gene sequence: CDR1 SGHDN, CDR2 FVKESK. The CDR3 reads CASSQSRSYEQYF. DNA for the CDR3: TGTGCCAGCAGCCAGTCCAGGTCCTACGAGCAGTACTTC. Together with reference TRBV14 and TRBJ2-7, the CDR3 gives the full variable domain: EAGVTQFPSHSVIEKGQTVTLRCDPISGHDNLYWYRRVMGKEIKFLLHFVKESKQDESGMPNNRFLAERTGGTYSTLKVQPAELEDSGVYFCASSQSRSYEQYFGPGTRLTVT.

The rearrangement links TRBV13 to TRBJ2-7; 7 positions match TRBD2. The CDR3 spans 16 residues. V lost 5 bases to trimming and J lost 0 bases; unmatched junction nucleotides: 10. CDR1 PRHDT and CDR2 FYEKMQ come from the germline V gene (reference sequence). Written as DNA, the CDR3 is TGTGCCAGCAGCCGAGGTTGGCGGGAGAGCTCCTACGAGCAGTACTTC. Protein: CASSRGWRESSYEQYF.

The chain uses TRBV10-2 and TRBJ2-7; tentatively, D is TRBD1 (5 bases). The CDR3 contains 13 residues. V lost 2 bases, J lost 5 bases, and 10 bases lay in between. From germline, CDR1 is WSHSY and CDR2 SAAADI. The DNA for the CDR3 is TGCGCCAGCAGTGAGGACAGCGTCCACGAGCAGTACTTC. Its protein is CASSEDSVHEQYF.

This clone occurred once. This chain's CDR3 is CASSPSAGGVDGYTF. In DNA form, the CDR3 reads TGTGCCAGCTCACCAAGCGCAGGGGGCGTGGATGGCTACACCTTC. The chain carries TRBV18 and TRBJ1-2; 8 nucleotides agree with TRBD1. This CDR3 contains 15 residues. Trimming at V came to 2 bases and at J to 6 bases, leaving 8 bases not matched to a gene. Germline CDR1 is KGHSH and CDR2 is LQKENI.

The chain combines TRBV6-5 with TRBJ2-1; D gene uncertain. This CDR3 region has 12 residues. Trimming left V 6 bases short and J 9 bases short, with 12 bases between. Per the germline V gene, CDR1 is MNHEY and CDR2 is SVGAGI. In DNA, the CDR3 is TGTGCCAGCAGGAATGTCCCGGGTGAGCAGTTCTTC. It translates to CASRNVPGEQFF.

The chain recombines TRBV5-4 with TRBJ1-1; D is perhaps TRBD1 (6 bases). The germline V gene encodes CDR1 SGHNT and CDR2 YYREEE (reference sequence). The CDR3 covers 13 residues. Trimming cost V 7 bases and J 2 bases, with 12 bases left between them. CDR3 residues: CASSPGQNTEAFF. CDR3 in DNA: TGTGCCAGCTCGCCGGGACAAAACACTGAAGCTTTCTTT.

The CDR3 coding sequence is TGCAGCGTTGAAGAGCTAAAGGACAGGGGGCCCGACAATGAGCAGTTCTTC. Its translation is CSVEELKDRGPDNEQFF. The V call is TRBV29-1, the J call TRBJ2-1; TRBD1 agrees at 11 bases. The trim removed 0 bases at V and 5 bases at J, leaving 9 bases unmatched. Germline V lookup: CDR1 SQVTM, CDR2 ANQGSEA. The CDR3 length is 17 residues.

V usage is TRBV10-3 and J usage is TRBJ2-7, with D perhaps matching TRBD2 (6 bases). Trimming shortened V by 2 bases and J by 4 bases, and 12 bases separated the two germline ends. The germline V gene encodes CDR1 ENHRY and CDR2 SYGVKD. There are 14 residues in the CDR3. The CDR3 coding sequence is TGTGCCATCAGTGAGGAGGCAGGGACTTACGAGCAGTACTTC. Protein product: CAISEEAGTYEQYF.

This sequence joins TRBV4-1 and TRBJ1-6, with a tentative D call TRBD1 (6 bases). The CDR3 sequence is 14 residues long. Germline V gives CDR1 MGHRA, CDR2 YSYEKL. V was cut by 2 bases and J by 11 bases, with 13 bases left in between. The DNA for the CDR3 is TGCGCCAGCAGCCAACAGGACAGAATGGCACCCCTCCACTTT. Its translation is CASSQQDRMAPLHF.

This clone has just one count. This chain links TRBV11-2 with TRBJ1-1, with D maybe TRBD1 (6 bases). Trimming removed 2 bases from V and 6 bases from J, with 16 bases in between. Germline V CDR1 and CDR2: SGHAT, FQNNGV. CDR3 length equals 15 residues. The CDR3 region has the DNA TGTGCCAGCAGCTTATTGGCAGGGGCTTGGGCTGAAGCTTTCTTT. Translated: CASSLLAGAWAEAFF.

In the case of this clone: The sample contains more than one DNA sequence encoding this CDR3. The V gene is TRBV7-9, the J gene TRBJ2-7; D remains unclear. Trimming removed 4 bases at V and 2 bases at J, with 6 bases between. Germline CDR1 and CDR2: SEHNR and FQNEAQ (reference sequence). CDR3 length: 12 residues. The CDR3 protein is CASSSGTYEQYF. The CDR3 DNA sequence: TGTGCCAGCAGCTCCGGTACCTACGAGCAGTACTTC.

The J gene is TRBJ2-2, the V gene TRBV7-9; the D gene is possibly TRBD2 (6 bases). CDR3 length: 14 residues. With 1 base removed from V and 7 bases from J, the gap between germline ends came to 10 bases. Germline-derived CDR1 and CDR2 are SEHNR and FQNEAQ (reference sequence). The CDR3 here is CASSLGGEDGELFF. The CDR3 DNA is TGTGCCAGCAGCTTAGGAGGGGAGGACGGGGAGCTGTTTTTT.

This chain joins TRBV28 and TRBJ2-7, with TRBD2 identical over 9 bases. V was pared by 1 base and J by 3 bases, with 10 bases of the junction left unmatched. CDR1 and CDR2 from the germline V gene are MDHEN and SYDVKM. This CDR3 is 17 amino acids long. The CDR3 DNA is TGTGCCAGCAGTTTATATAGCGGGAGTAATTGGGTCTACGAGCAGTACTTC. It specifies CASSLYSGSNWVYEQYF.

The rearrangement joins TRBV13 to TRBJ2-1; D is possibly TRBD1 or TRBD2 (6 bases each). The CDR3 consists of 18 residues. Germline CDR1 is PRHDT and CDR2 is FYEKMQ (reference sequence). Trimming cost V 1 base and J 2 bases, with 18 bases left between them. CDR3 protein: CASSLDREGTGPYNEQFF. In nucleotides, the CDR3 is TGTGCCAGCAGCTTAGACAGGGAAGGGACTGGCCCCTACAATGAGCAGTTCTTC.

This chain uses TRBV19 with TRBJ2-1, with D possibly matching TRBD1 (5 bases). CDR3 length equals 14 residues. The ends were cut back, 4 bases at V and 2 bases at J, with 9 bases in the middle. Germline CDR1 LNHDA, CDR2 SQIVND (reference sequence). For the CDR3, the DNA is TGTGCCAGTAGTAGAATGGACACCTACAATGAGCAGTTCTTC. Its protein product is CASSRMDTYNEQFF.

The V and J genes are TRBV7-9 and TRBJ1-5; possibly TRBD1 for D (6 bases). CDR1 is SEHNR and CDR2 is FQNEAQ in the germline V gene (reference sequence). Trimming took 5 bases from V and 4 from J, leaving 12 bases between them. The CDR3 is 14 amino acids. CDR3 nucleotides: TGTGCCAGCAGCAATACAACAGGGAATCAGCCCCAGCATTTT. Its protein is CASSNTTGNQPQHF.

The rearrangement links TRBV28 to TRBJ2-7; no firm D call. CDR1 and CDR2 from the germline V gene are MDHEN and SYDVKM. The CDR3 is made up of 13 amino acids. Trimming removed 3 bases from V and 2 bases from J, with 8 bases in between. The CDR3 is CASSFFGTYEQYF. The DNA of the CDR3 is TGTGCCAGCAGTTTCTTTGGAACCTACGAGCAGTACTTC.

This chain's CDR3 is CASSSLARGPSYNEQFF. The DNA of the CDR3 is TGTGCCAGCAGCTCGCTAGCGAGAGGCCCTTCCTACAATGAGCAGTTCTTC. This rearrangement joins TRBV7-9 to TRBJ2-1, with TRBD2 as a possible D gene (6 bases). CDR1 SEHNR and CDR2 FQNEAQ come from the germline V gene (reference sequence). The germline V and J ends were trimmed by 4 bases and 1 base, with 17 bases remaining between them. There are 17 residues in the CDR3.